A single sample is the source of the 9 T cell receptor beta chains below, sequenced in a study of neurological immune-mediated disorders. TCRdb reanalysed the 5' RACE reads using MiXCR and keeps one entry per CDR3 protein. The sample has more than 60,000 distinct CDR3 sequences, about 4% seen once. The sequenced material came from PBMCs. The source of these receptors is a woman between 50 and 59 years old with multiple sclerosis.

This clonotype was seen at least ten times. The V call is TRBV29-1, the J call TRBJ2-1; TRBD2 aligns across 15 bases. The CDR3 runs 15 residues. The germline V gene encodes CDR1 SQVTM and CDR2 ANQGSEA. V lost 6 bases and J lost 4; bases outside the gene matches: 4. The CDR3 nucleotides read TGCAGCGTGAGGACTAGCGGGAGGGATTACAATGAGCAGTTCTTC. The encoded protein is CSVRTSGRDYNEQFF.

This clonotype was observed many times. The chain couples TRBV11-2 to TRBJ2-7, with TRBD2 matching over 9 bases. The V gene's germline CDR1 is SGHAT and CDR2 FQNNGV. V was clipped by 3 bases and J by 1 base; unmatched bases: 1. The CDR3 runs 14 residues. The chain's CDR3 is CASSLRGGSYEQYF. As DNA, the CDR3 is TGTGCCAGCAGCTTGCGGGGGGGGTCCTACGAGCAGTACTTC.

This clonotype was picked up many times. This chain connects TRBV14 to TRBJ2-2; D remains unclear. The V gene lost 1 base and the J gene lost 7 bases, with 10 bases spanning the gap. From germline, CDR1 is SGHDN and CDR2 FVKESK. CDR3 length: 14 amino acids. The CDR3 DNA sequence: TGTGCCAGCAGCCAAGCGTCTAGTGGCGGGGAGCTGTTTTTT. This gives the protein CASSQASSGGELFF.

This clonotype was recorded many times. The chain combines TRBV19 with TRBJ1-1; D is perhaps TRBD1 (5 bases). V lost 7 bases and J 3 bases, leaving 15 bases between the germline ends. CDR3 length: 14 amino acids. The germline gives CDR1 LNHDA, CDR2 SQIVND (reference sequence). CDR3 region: CASTPGQVYTEAFF. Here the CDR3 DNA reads TGTGCCAGTACCCCCGGACAAGTGTACACTGAAGCTTTCTTT.

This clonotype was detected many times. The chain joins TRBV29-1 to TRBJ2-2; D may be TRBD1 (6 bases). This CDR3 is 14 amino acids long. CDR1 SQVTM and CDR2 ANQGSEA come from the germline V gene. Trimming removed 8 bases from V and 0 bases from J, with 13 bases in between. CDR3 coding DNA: TGCAGCACCCTGGGGGCAACGAACACCGGGGAGCTGTTTTTT. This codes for CSTLGATNTGELFF.

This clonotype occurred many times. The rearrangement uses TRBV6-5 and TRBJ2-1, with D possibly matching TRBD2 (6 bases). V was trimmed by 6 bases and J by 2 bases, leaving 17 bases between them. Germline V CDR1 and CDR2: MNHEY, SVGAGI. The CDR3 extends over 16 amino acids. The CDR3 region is CASSHRKRVPYNEQFF. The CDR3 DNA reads TGTGCCAGCAGCCACAGAAAGCGGGTCCCCTACAATGAGCAGTTCTTC.

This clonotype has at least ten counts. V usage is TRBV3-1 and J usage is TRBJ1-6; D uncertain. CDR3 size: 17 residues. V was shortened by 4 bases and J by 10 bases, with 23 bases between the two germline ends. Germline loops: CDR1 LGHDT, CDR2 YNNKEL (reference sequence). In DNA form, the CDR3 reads TGTGCCAGCAGCCTGTTTCAGGACCTCAAGAGGTGGTCACCCCTCCACTTT. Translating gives CASSLFQDLKRWSPLHF.

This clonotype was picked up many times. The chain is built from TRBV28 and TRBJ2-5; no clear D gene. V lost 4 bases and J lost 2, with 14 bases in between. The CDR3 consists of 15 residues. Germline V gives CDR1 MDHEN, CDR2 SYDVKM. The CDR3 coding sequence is TGTGCCAGCAGTTACCTCCTTGTACAGCAAGAGACCCAGTACTTC. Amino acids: CASSYLLVQQETQYF.

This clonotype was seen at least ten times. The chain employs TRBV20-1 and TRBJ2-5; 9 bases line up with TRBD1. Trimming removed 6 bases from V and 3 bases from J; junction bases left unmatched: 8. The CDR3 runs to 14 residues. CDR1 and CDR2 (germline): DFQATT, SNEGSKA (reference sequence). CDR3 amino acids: CSALRTGEEETQYF. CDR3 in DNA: TGCAGTGCATTAAGGACAGGGGAGGAAGAGACCCAGTACTTC.